This T cell receptor beta chain appears in the sequencing data of a study of T-cell memory formation after mild COVID-19. Across the whole study: Clusters were largely donor specific.

From 5'RACE with constant-segment primers came TCR alpha and TCR beta cDNA libraries that carried sample barcodes and UMIs. TCRdb recomputed calls from the 5' RACE reads with MiXCR, one row per CDR3 protein. The sample shows about 82,000 distinct CDR3 sequences, over 10% of them seen only once. Germline V gene lookup returns CDR1 MNHNS and CDR2 SASEGT. CDR3 length: 14 amino acids. V lost 2 bases, J lost 4 bases, and 11 bases lay in between. To note about this clonotype: The antigen is undetermined.

General study findings and limits: CD4+ contracting clones were mainly CM and EM; CD8+ ones, EMRA.

The specimen was PBMCs or a T cell subset sorted from them (not recorded which). The receptor was isolated from a man aged 18 to 30 who had mild COVID-19 (a few samples of this study predate the infection). Cell type and time point are not known. The chain links TRBV6-1 to TRBJ1-2; possibly TRBD1 for D (5 bases). The CDR3 protein is CASSETTGGYGYTF. The CDR3 nucleotides read TGTGCCAGCAGTGAAACTACAGGAGGCTATGGCTACACCTTC.